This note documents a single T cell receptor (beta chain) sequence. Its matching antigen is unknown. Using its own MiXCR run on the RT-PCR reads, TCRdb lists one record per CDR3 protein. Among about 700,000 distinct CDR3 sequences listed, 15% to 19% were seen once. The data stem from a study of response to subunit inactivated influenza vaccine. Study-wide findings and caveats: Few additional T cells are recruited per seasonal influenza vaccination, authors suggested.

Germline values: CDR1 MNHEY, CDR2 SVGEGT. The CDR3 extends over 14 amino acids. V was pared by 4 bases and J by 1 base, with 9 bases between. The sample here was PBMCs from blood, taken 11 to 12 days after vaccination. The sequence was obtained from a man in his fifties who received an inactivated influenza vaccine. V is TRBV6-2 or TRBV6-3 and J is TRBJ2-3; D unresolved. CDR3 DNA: TGTGCCAGCAGTTCCCTCTGGGGCACAGATACGCAGTATTTT. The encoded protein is CASSSLWGTDTQYF.